These T cell receptor beta chains were read from a single sample in a study of CD8 T cells in ankylosing spondylitis. MiXCR, applied by TCRdb to the 5' RACE reads, yields one record per CDR3 protein. The sample holds 150,000 to 200,000 distinct CDR3 sequences, 9.5% to 13% seen once. The sequencing input was blood, either unsorted or a sorted T cell fraction (not recorded which). The receptors stem from a male donor with ankylosing spondylitis or in good health (not recorded which). Both conserved end residues are part of each CDR3.

CASTLSPVLNTEAFF | TRBV5-6
CASSATGLNQPQHF | TRBV9
CASSLVTGTVYEQYF | TRBV5-1
CASSLGRGEGRTEAFF | TRBV12-3/TRBV12-4
CASGQGVNQPQHF | TRBV7-9
CASSLSDWQGAQGNTIYF | TRBV5-5
CASSPGGHTKETQYF | TRBV28
CASRRQSSNQPQHF | TRBV19
CASSPPSGRAYNEQFF | TRBV9
CASSPAQMSSYEQYF | TRBV5-1
CATSPDRGSNNEQFF | TRBV15
CASSIGTRSGELFF | TRBV19
CASSFTGMGSDYGYTF | TRBV5-1
CASSRRTSGGPSYNEQFF | TRBV11-2
CASSLWRQETQYF | TRBV11-2
CASSADGFNYGYTF | TRBV12-3/TRBV12-4
CASSQDGTIPDTQYF | TRBV3-1
CSARGVQGNQPQHF | TRBV20-1
CATSSFALGTSGGVSSYNEQFF | TRBV15
CASSLSSLGGNTQYF | TRBV5-5